These T cell receptor beta chains were read from a single sample in a study of blood T cell repertoires in COVID-19. Some clones are missing from TCRdb's copy, which holds only in-frame ones; the method was immunoSEQ multiplex PCR. Here the sample spans hundreds of thousands of clones, roughly 86% being singletons. The sequencing sample was made of peripheral blood. The receptor set was obtained from a woman between 55 and 75 years old who had recovered from COVID-19. Each CDR3 is given with its conserved first and last residue. A D gene is named only where the DNA matches it firmly. Not all rows give a size; the values are once, few, many and, for expanded clones, a class.

j_call: TRBJ2-7; clone_size: -; d_call: TRBD1; v_call: TRBV11-3; cdr3_nt: TGTGCCAGCAGCCAGGGGACAGGGGGCCCCTACGAGCAGTACTTC; cdr3_aa: CASSQGTGGPYEQYF
j_call: TRBJ1-2; clone_size: once; d_call: -; v_call: TRBV5-6; cdr3_nt: TGTGCCAGCAGCTTGGGACACGGCTATGGCTACACCTTC; cdr3_aa: CASSLGHGYGYTF
j_call: TRBJ2-7; clone_size: -; d_call: TRBD1; v_call: TRBV5-1; cdr3_nt: TGCGCCAGCAGCTTGGCCTGGACAGGGTCCTACGAGCAGTACTTC; cdr3_aa: CASSLAWTGSYEQYF
j_call: TRBJ2-2; clone_size: -; d_call: TRBD1; v_call: TRBV3-1/TRBV3-2; cdr3_nt: TGTGCCAGCAGCAGCCGGGACAGGGGGCAAACCGGGGAGCTGTTTTTT; cdr3_aa: CASSSRDRGQTGELFF
j_call: TRBJ1-1; clone_size: -; d_call: -; v_call: TRBV7-2; cdr3_nt: TGTGCCAGCAGCCCAGGCCCCACTGAAGCTTTCTTT; cdr3_aa: CASSPGPTEAFF
j_call: TRBJ2-3; clone_size: -; d_call: -; v_call: TRBV19; cdr3_nt: TGTGCCAGTAAGCAAGCGGCGAGTGTGAGGACAGATACGCAGTATTTT; cdr3_aa: CASKQAASVRTDTQYF
j_call: TRBJ2-3; clone_size: -; d_call: -; v_call: TRBV9; cdr3_nt: TGTGCCAGCAGCGTAACCGGGGTAGAGGATACGCAGTATTTT; cdr3_aa: CASSVTGVEDTQYF
j_call: TRBJ2-3; clone_size: few; d_call: -; v_call: TRBV5-6; cdr3_nt: TGTGCCAGCAGCTTGGCTCTACCGATATCAGATACGCAGTATTTT; cdr3_aa: CASSLALPISDTQYF
j_call: TRBJ2-5; clone_size: -; d_call: TRBD2; v_call: TRBV5-6; cdr3_nt: TGTGCCAGCAGCTTGGGGCTAGCGGGGCTTGGAGAGACCCAGTACTTC; cdr3_aa: CASSLGLAGLGETQYF
j_call: TRBJ2-2; clone_size: -; d_call: TRBD1; v_call: TRBV5-4; cdr3_nt: TGTGCCAGCAGCCTGGGACAGGGGACCGGGGAGCTGTTTTTT; cdr3_aa: CASSLGQGTGELFF
j_call: TRBJ2-1; clone_size: -; d_call: TRBD2; v_call: TRBV7-3; cdr3_nt: TGTGCCAGCAGCCCCCGACTAGCGGGGGGCCTGAACTCCTACAATGAGCAGTTCTTC; cdr3_aa: CASSPRLAGGLNSYNEQFF
j_call: TRBJ1-2; clone_size: -; d_call: -; v_call: TRBV5-5; cdr3_nt: TGTGCCAGCAGCTTGGAAGCGGCAGCTAACTATGGCTACACCTTC; cdr3_aa: CASSLEAAANYGYTF
j_call: TRBJ2-1; clone_size: -; d_call: TRBD2; v_call: TRBV6-5; cdr3_nt: TGTGCCAGCAGTTACTCGGAACTAGCGGGGATGTTCTTC; cdr3_aa: CASSYSELAGMFF
j_call: TRBJ2-7; clone_size: -; d_call: -; v_call: TRBV27; cdr3_nt: TGTGCCAGCAGAGGTCGGACAGCCTCCTACTACGAGCAGTACTTC; cdr3_aa: CASRGRTASYYEQYF
j_call: TRBJ2-2; clone_size: -; d_call: -; v_call: TRBV18; cdr3_nt: TGTGCCAGCTCCCCTTTGTTCGTCGGGGGAACCGGGGAGCTGTTTTTT; cdr3_aa: CASSPLFVGGTGELFF
j_call: TRBJ2-1; clone_size: -; d_call: TRBD1; v_call: TRBV7-8; cdr3_nt: TGTGCCAGCAGCTTAGCTGTGGGACAGGGGGTCCACAATGAGCAGTTCTTC; cdr3_aa: CASSLAVGQGVHNEQFF
j_call: TRBJ1-5; clone_size: -; d_call: -; v_call: TRBV10-3; cdr3_nt: TGTGCCATCAGTGAGGACACAGGGTACAATCAGCCCCAGCATTTT; cdr3_aa: CAISEDTGYNQPQHF
j_call: TRBJ2-7; clone_size: -; d_call: TRBD1; v_call: TRBV5-8; cdr3_nt: TGTGCCAGCAGCTTGGAGGGACAGGGGTTCGAGCAGTACTTC; cdr3_aa: CASSLEGQGFEQYF
j_call: TRBJ2-1; clone_size: -; d_call: TRBD2; v_call: TRBV3-1/TRBV3-2; cdr3_nt: TGTGCCAGTCTGGGCCGACTAGCGGGAAACAATGAGCAGTTCTTC; cdr3_aa: CASLGRLAGNNEQFF
j_call: TRBJ2-2; clone_size: -; d_call: -; v_call: TRBV5-8; cdr3_nt: TGTGCCAGCAGTACAGGGAGTTGGAGCACCGGGGAGCTGTTTTTT; cdr3_aa: CASSTGSWSTGELFF
j_call: TRBJ1-1; clone_size: -; d_call: -; v_call: TRBV6-5; cdr3_nt: TGTGCCAGCAGTTACGGCAGTGGCACTGAAGCTTTCTTT; cdr3_aa: CASSYGSGTEAFF
j_call: TRBJ2-2; clone_size: -; d_call: -; v_call: TRBV7-8; cdr3_nt: TGTGCCAGCAGCCCTAGGCCCGGGGAGCTGTTTTTT; cdr3_aa: CASSPRPGELFF
j_call: TRBJ2-2; clone_size: -; d_call: TRBD1; v_call: TRBV5-1; cdr3_nt: TGCGCCAGCAGCCGGGGAACAGGGGACACCGGGGAGCTGTTTTTT; cdr3_aa: CASSRGTGDTGELFF
j_call: TRBJ2-5; clone_size: -; d_call: TRBD1; v_call: TRBV11-1; cdr3_nt: TGTGCCAGCAGCCCCCTAGGGGGCCGAGAGACCCAGTACTTC; cdr3_aa: CASSPLGGRETQYF
j_call: TRBJ1-4; clone_size: -; d_call: -; v_call: TRBV7-6; cdr3_nt: TGTGCCAGCAGCGCCACCGACAATTCCGAAAAACTGTTTTTT; cdr3_aa: CASSATDNSEKLFF
j_call: TRBJ1-6; clone_size: once; d_call: TRBD1; v_call: TRBV5-1; cdr3_nt: TGCGCCAGCAGCTTGGTAACAGGGGATTCACCCCTCCACTTT; cdr3_aa: CASSLVTGDSPLHF
j_call: TRBJ2-7; clone_size: -; d_call: TRBD1; v_call: TRBV10-3; cdr3_nt: TGTGCCATCAGCGGACAGGACGTGGGCTACGAGCAGTACTTC; cdr3_aa: CAISGQDVGYEQYF
j_call: TRBJ2-3; clone_size: -; d_call: TRBD1; v_call: TRBV7-7; cdr3_nt: TGTGCTAGCAGCTTAGGACAGGGCACAGATACGCAGTATTTT; cdr3_aa: CASSLGQGTDTQYF
j_call: TRBJ1-4; clone_size: -; d_call: -; v_call: TRBV7-2; cdr3_nt: TGTGCCAGCAGCTTCGGGTCACGGGGTAATGAAAAACTGTTTTTT; cdr3_aa: CASSFGSRGNEKLFF
j_call: TRBJ2-5; clone_size: -; d_call: -; v_call: TRBV14; cdr3_nt: TGTGCCAGCAGCCAAACAGGGACATACCGTACCCAGTACTTC; cdr3_aa: CASSQTGTYRTQYF
j_call: TRBJ2-7; clone_size: -; d_call: TRBD1; v_call: TRBV11-2; cdr3_nt: TGTGCCAGCAGCTTACGTTCCCACACGACAGGGGTGTCCTACGAGCAGTACTTC; cdr3_aa: CASSLRSHTTGVSYEQYF
j_call: TRBJ2-2; clone_size: -; d_call: -; v_call: TRBV7-9; cdr3_nt: TGTGCCAGCAGCGCGGGGATGAACACCGGGGAGCTGTTTTTT; cdr3_aa: CASSAGMNTGELFF
j_call: TRBJ2-1; clone_size: -; d_call: -; v_call: TRBV9; cdr3_nt: TGTGCCAGCAGCGTAGGCGCAGGAACCTACAATGAGCAGTTCTTC; cdr3_aa: CASSVGAGTYNEQFF
j_call: TRBJ2-7; clone_size: -; d_call: TRBD1; v_call: TRBV9; cdr3_nt: TGTGCCAGCAGCCCGGGGGACAGGGGGGGCTACGAGCAGTACTTC; cdr3_aa: CASSPGDRGGYEQYF
j_call: TRBJ1-1; clone_size: -; d_call: -; v_call: TRBV11-3; cdr3_nt: TGTGCCAGCAGCTCCGGGAGGTACACTGAAGCTTTCTTT; cdr3_aa: CASSSGRYTEAFF
j_call: TRBJ2-1; clone_size: -; d_call: TRBD1; v_call: TRBV12-5; cdr3_nt: TGTGCTAGTGGTTTGGACAGGGGGAGTTTCGATGAGCAGTTCTTC; cdr3_aa: CASGLDRGSFDEQFF
j_call: TRBJ2-7; clone_size: -; d_call: TRBD1; v_call: TRBV5-1; cdr3_nt: TGCGCCAGCAGCTCCACCGGGACAGCATACGAGCAGTACTTC; cdr3_aa: CASSSTGTAYEQYF
j_call: TRBJ2-2; clone_size: -; d_call: TRBD1; v_call: TRBV10-3; cdr3_nt: TGTGCCATCAGTGAGTCGAGACAGGGAGACACCGGGGAGCTGTTTTTT; cdr3_aa: CAISESRQGDTGELFF
j_call: TRBJ2-1; clone_size: -; d_call: -; v_call: TRBV24-1; cdr3_nt: TGTGCCACCAGTGATCCCCCCTTGGTAGCTGAGCAGTTCTTC; cdr3_aa: CATSDPPLVAEQFF
j_call: TRBJ2-1; clone_size: many; d_call: TRBD2; v_call: TRBV4-1; cdr3_nt: TGCGCCAGCAGCCAAGGACTAGCGGGGAACAATGAGCAGTTCTTC; cdr3_aa: CASSQGLAGNNEQFF
j_call: TRBJ2-5; clone_size: -; d_call: -; v_call: TRBV7-7; cdr3_nt: TGTGCTAGCAGCTTAGGGAACCAGGGATCATCAGAGACCCAGTACTTC; cdr3_aa: CASSLGNQGSSETQYF
j_call: TRBJ1-4; clone_size: -; d_call: TRBD1; v_call: TRBV4-2; cdr3_nt: TGTGCCAGCAGCCAAATCGGGACAGGGTTTGGAAAACTGTTTTTT; cdr3_aa: CASSQIGTGFGKLFF
j_call: TRBJ2-2; clone_size: -; d_call: TRBD2; v_call: TRBV7-2; cdr3_nt: TGTGCCAGCAGCTCTAGCCCCACGGGACTAGCGGTCCGCCGCCGGGAGCTGTTTTTT; cdr3_aa: CASSSSPTGLAVRRRELFF
j_call: TRBJ2-1; clone_size: -; d_call: -; v_call: TRBV6-5; cdr3_nt: TGTGCCAGCAGTCCGCGGACGGGGAATGAGCAGTTCTTC; cdr3_aa: CASSPRTGNEQFF
j_call: TRBJ2-1; clone_size: -; d_call: TRBD2; v_call: TRBV7-7; cdr3_nt: TGTGCTAGCAGCTTAGTAGCGGGGGGGAACAATGAGCAGTTCTTC; cdr3_aa: CASSLVAGGNNEQFF
j_call: TRBJ1-5; clone_size: -; d_call: -; v_call: TRBV2; cdr3_nt: TGTGCCAGCATCAAAGAGATGAATCAGCCCCAGCATTTT; cdr3_aa: CASIKEMNQPQHF
j_call: TRBJ1-2; clone_size: -; d_call: -; v_call: TRBV7-3; cdr3_nt: TGTGCCAGCAGTCCAACTCCGGGACACCGCCCTGGCTACACCTTC; cdr3_aa: CASSPTPGHRPGYTF
j_call: TRBJ2-7; clone_size: -; d_call: -; v_call: TRBV25-1; cdr3_nt: TGTGCCAGCAGTGGGCCATCTGAGAGACTCTACGAGCAGTACTTC; cdr3_aa: CASSGPSERLYEQYF
j_call: TRBJ2-7; clone_size: -; d_call: TRBD1; v_call: TRBV7-6; cdr3_nt: TGTGCCAGCAGTACCGCTGGACAGGGCGCCTACGAGCAGTACTTC; cdr3_aa: CASSTAGQGAYEQYF
j_call: TRBJ1-6; clone_size: few; d_call: -; v_call: TRBV27; cdr3_nt: TGTGCCAGCAGAATTCTATTAGCGGGACCCCTCCACTTT; cdr3_aa: CASRILLAGPLHF
j_call: TRBJ1-6; clone_size: -; d_call: -; v_call: TRBV5-1; cdr3_nt: TGCGCCAGCAGCCTTAGGACAGAAACCTATAATTCACCCCTCCACTTT; cdr3_aa: CASSLRTETYNSPLHF